The clone carrying this T cell receptor beta chain was picked up many times. Its specificity is unknown. This sample was taken from a study of T cells in Graves' hyperthyroidism and ophthalmopathy. The study's findings and limits: Ophthalmopathy onset followed model prediction by a median roughly six months.

CDR3 length: 13 amino acids. Trimming took 0 bases from V and 7 from J, leaving 9 bases between them. From germline, CDR1 is SGHNT and CDR2 YENEEA. From RNA transcripts, TCR beta CDR3 regions were amplified. First-round RT-PCR of the TCR CDR3 relied on the HTBI primer set. TCRdb passed the multiplex PCR reads through MiXCR, listing each CDR3 protein once. The data show about 610,000 distinct CDR3 sequences, under 15% seen once. The specimen sequenced was blood. The chain links TRBV11-3 to TRBJ1-2; D is uncertain. The source is a woman aged 40-49 years with Graves' ophthalmopathy. The CDR3 DNA reads TGTGCCAGCAGCTTAGATCTGCGGGGTGGCTACACCTTC. Translating gives CASSLDLRGGYTF.